These 9 T cell receptor beta chains share one sample of origin, sequenced in a study of blood T cell repertoires in COVID-19. The table came from immunoSEQ multiplex PCR; TCRdb's copy has only in-frame clones and leaves some out. The table has 150,000 to 250,000 clones, roughly 80% seen once. The material sequenced was PBMCs or T cells enriched from blood (not recorded which). The source of these receptors is a man between 35 and 55 years old who had recovered from COVID-19.

The V call is TRBV29-1, the J call TRBJ2-7; TRBD2 agrees at 8 bases. The V and J ends lost 5 bases and 6 bases, in that order; junction bases with no gene match: 27. The germline V gene encodes CDR1 SQVTM and CDR2 ANQGSEA. The CDR3 is made up of 19 amino acids. CDR3 protein: CSVREWDTLLAGPPSEQYF. CDR3 sequence (DNA): TGCAGCGTTAGGGAATGGGACACACTTTTAGCGGGGCCGCCATCCGAGCAGTACTTC.

The gene calls are TRBV5-6 and TRBJ2-1, with D unresolved. Germline loops: CDR1 SGHDT, CDR2 YYEEEE. Trimming shortened V by 7 bases and J by 0 bases, and 20 bases separated the two germline ends. This CDR3 is 17 amino acids long. The CDR3, as DNA: TGTGCCAGCGACGGCGGTACCCGACTCGACTCCTACAATGAGCAGTTCTTC. Translated: CASDGGTRLDSYNEQFF.

The chain uses TRBV5-8 and TRBJ2-1; 7 bases agree with TRBD1. Germline V gene data show CDR1 as SGHTS and CDR2 as YDEGEE. The V gene end was trimmed by 3 bases and the J gene end by 7 bases; junction bases not matched to a gene: 7. This CDR3 spans 14 amino acids. The CDR3 sequence: CASSSFLQGNEQFF. The CDR3 coding sequence is TGTGCCAGCAGCTCTTTTCTACAGGGGAATGAGCAGTTCTTC.

The chain is built from TRBV18 and TRBJ1-1; D is undetermined. The germline V gene has CDR1 KGHSH and CDR2 LQKENI. CDR3 length: 12 residues. Trimming took 3 bases from V and 3 from J, leaving 5 bases between them. The CDR3 DNA reads TGTGCCAGCTCACCCCTTGACACTGAAGCTTTCTTT. Its protein is CASSPLDTEAFF.

The J gene is TRBJ1-4, the V gene TRBV28; 8 bases line up with TRBD1. The CDR3 consists of 16 residues. CDR1 is MDHEN, CDR2 SYDVKM, per germline. V shed 8 bases, J shed 0 bases, and the junction held 8 bases outside the gene matches. CDR3 in amino acids: CASQGQALATNEKLFF. DNA of the CDR3: TGTGCCAGCCAGGGACAGGCCCTTGCAACTAATGAAAAACTGTTTTTT.

The chain uses TRBV14 and TRBJ1-1; the D gene is possibly TRBD1 (5 bases). This CDR3 comprises 14 residues. Between the trimmed V and J ends, which lost 2 bases and 6 bases, there was a span of 13 bases. Looked up from germline, CDR1 is SGHDN and CDR2 is FVKESK. This chain's CDR3 is CASSQNSGISEAFF. DNA of the CDR3: TGTGCCAGCAGCCAAAATTCAGGGATATCTGAAGCTTTCTTT.

The chain couples TRBV4-2 to TRBJ1-6; D is undetermined. The V end was cut by 1 base, the J end by 8 bases, with 18 bases between. The CDR3 is 17 amino acids. Germline V lookup: CDR1 LGHNA, CDR2 YNFKEQ. CDR3 bases: TGTGCCAGCAGCCAAGCCATGGGTGGACTCGGAGATTCACCCCTCCACTTT. Its translation: CASSQAMGGLGDSPLHF.

The table lists this clone with a count of one. The chain links TRBV5-1 to TRBJ1-4; D is possibly TRBD1 (6 bases). Per germline, CDR1 SGHRS and CDR2 YFSETQ. The CDR3 contains 15 residues. V gave up 0 bases and J gave up 5 bases, with 11 bases separating them. For the CDR3, the DNA is TGCGCCAGCAGCTTGGACGGGAGGGGGAATGAAAAACTGTTTTTT. The encoded protein is CASSLDGRGNEKLFF.

The J gene is TRBJ1-2, the V gene TRBV25-1; 10 bases are a match to TRBD1. Trimming took 3 bases from V and 5 from J; bases not matched to a gene: 9. This CDR3 spans 16 amino acids. Germline V gene sequence: CDR1 MGHDK, CDR2 SYGVNS. The CDR3 here is CASSDFGQGDSYGYTF. In DNA form, the CDR3 reads TGTGCCAGCAGTGATTTTGGACAGGGGGATTCTTATGGCTACACCTTC.